This entry lists 13 T cell receptor beta chains sequenced from one sample in a study of blood T cell repertoires in COVID-19. The protocol was immunoSEQ multiplex PCR, while the TCRdb copy is restricted to in-frame clones and leaves out a portion. This table holds over 300,000 clones, about 82% found once. The sequencing input was peripheral blood. The origin of the receptors is a human donor in a cohort sampled during active COVID-19.

The chain uses TRBV3-1 (or the pseudogene TRBV3-2) and TRBJ1-6, with D maybe TRBD1 (5 bases). The CDR3 loop spans 16 amino acids. Germline lookup yields CDR1 LGHDT and CDR2 YNNKEL (reference sequence). Deletions cut 4 bases from V and 7 bases from J, with 17 bases between. The CDR3 spells CASSLNSGTGNSPLHF. As DNA, the CDR3 is TGTGCCAGCAGCCTTAACTCAGGGACTGGAAATTCACCCCTCCACTTT.

The rearrangement joins TRBV10-3 to TRBJ1-1; 11 bases match TRBD1. Germline V lookup: CDR1 ENHRY, CDR2 SYGVKD. V gave up 7 bases and J gave up 11 bases; unmatched junction bases: 15. The CDR3 is made up of 15 amino acids. The CDR3 DNA is TGTGCCATCAAAGGGACAGGGGGGGGTAATAGGGTGGCTTTCTTT. Translation: CAIKGTGGGNRVAFF.

This chain joins TRBV5-8 and TRBJ2-1; 7 bases agree with TRBD2. The CDR3 consists of 15 residues. In germline, CDR1 is SGHTS, CDR2 YDEGEE. The junction had 10 bases not matched to a gene; V was cut back by 6 bases and J by 4 bases. The DNA of the CDR3 is TGTGCCAGCATCCCCATCGGGGGGATATACAATGAGCAGTTCTTC. This translates into CASIPIGGIYNEQFF.

This clone was observed once. This sequence joins TRBV4-1 and TRBJ1-1; D is undetermined. CDR1 is MGHRA and CDR2 is YSYEKL in the germline V gene. The CDR3 has 15 residues. Trimming cost V 1 base and J 2 bases, with 11 bases left between them. The CDR3 sequence is CASSQAEVRNTEAFF. In DNA form, the CDR3 reads TGCGCCAGCAGCCAAGCCGAAGTCAGAAACACTGAAGCTTTCTTT.

The chain links TRBV9 to TRBJ2-5; D remains unclear. The length of the CDR3 is 14 residues. The germline CDR1 and CDR2 sequences are SGDLS and YYNGEE. The V end was cut by 0 bases, the J end by 1 base, with 7 bases between. The CDR3 loop reads CASSVGQVQETQYF. CDR3 nucleotides: TGTGCCAGCAGCGTAGGGCAGGTCCAAGAGACCCAGTACTTC.

This clone was detected once. The V call is TRBV29-1, the J call TRBJ2-3, with D possibly TRBD2 on 5 matching bases. The CDR3 loop spans 12 amino acids. Germline loops: CDR1 SQVTM, CDR2 ANQGSEA. Trimming pared 3 bases from V and 3 bases from J, leaving 7 bases between. The DNA for the CDR3 is TGCAGCGTTGAGTCGGGAACAGATACGCAGTATTTT. Amino acid sequence: CSVESGTDTQYF.

The genes are TRBV2 and TRBJ1-3; no firm D call. Germline V lookup: CDR1 SNHLY, CDR2 FYNNEI. This CDR3 region has 15 residues. The germline V and J ends were trimmed by 6 bases and 0 bases, with 12 bases remaining between them. The CDR3 DNA reads as TGTGCCAGCAGGGTATCGGGAGGCTCTGGAAACACCATATATTTT. Translation gives CASRVSGGSGNTIYF.

This clone was detected a few times. The rearrangement uses TRBV11-3 and TRBJ2-2; D not resolved. The germline V gene encodes CDR1 SGHNT and CDR2 YENEEA. V lost 5 bases to trimming and J lost 5 bases, with 9 bases between them. The CDR3 totals 13 residues. The CDR3, as DNA: TGTGCCAGCAGCCTGTTTAAAACCGGGGAGCTGTTTTTT. Translation: CASSLFKTGELFF.

The chain employs TRBV2 and TRBJ1-4; 7 nucleotides align to TRBD1. With 5 bases clipped from V and 7 bases from J, the junction kept 16 bases outside the gene matches. CDR3 size: 17 residues. Germline CDR1 reads SNHLY; CDR2 reads FYNNEI. The chain's CDR3 is CASSKRKGTAEGEKLFF. The CDR3 nucleotides read TGTGCCAGCAGTAAGAGAAAGGGGACAGCTGAAGGTGAAAAACTGTTTTTT. The full variable domain, with the rest looked up from reference TRBV2 and TRBJ1-4, is EPEVTQTPSHQVTQMGQEVILRCVPISNHLYFYWYRQILGQKVEFLVSFYNNEISEKSEIFDDQFSVERPDGSNFTLKIRSTKLEDSAMYFCASSKRKGTAEGEKLFFGSGTQLSVL.

The chain joins TRBV7-9 to TRBJ2-1; unclear D gene. This CDR3 spans 15 amino acids. Trimming took off 5 bases at V and 0 bases at J, with 11 bases between the two ends. From germline, CDR1 is SEHNR and CDR2 FQNEAQ (reference sequence). The CDR3 region is CASSPWPSSYNEQFF. As DNA, the CDR3 is TGTGCCAGCAGCCCCTGGCCTAGCTCCTACAATGAGCAGTTCTTC.

The CDR3 DNA sequence: TGTGCCACCAGCATTGGACCAGGGGACGAAGCTTTCTTT. Its protein is CATSIGPGDEAFF. The chain has TRBV15 and TRBJ1-1, with a tentative D call TRBD1 (6 bases). Trimming took 4 bases from V and 8 from J, leaving 14 bases between them. The CDR3 sequence is 13 residues long. The germline gives CDR1 LNHNV, CDR2 YYDKDF (reference sequence).

The chain couples TRBV27 to TRBJ2-2; no reliable D call. V lost 8 bases, J lost 6 bases, and 13 bases lay in between. The CDR3 runs 13 residues. Germline V gene data show CDR1 as MNHEY and CDR2 as SMNVEV (reference sequence). DNA of the CDR3: TGTGCCAGCTCTGGTAGTACTGCCGGGGAGCTGTTTTTT. It specifies CASSGSTAGELFF.

This clone was seen a few times. The chain couples TRBV2 to TRBJ2-7, with D hard to call. V lost 4 bases and J lost 4, with 5 bases in between. The germline V gene has CDR1 SNHLY and CDR2 FYNNEI. The CDR3 extends over 11 amino acids. The CDR3 bases are TGTGCCAGCAGTGTCGAGTACGAGCAGTACTTC. It codes for CASSVEYEQYF.